The 20 T cell receptor beta chains below were found in one sample sequenced in a study of tumor-infiltrating lymphocytes in oesophageal squamous cell carcinoma. TCRdb re-analysed the PCR reads in MiXCR, keeping a single row per CDR3 protein. The repertoire holds 15,000 to 17,000 distinct CDR3 sequences, with roughly 54% as singletons. Specimen: esophageal tumor tissue. The receptors here all came from a female donor with esophageal squamous cell carcinoma.

This clonotype came up once. The CDR3 loop is CASSSALGGDYGYTF. DNA for the CDR3: TGTGCCAGCAGTTCGGCTTTAGGGGGAGACTATGGCTACACCTTC. The chain is built from TRBV28 and TRBJ1-2; possible D gene TRBD1, 6 bases. Germline V gives CDR1 MDHEN, CDR2 SYDVKM. This CDR3 has 15 amino acids. V was pared by 4 bases and J by 3 bases, with 15 bases between.

The J gene is TRBJ2-6, the V gene TRBV12-3 or TRBV12-4; 7 bases line up with TRBD1. J was trimmed by 0 bases and V by 5 bases; bases with no gene match: 4. The length of the CDR3 is 16 residues. The CDR3, as DNA: TGTGCCAGCAGTCGGACAGGAGACTCTGGGGCCAACGTCCTGACTTTC. Protein product: CASSRTGDSGANVLTF.

Many counts were recorded for this clonotype. A much larger clone is a single base away; this may be a read error. The chain uses TRBV7-2 and TRBJ2-7; TRBD2 might be the D (5 bases). The J call may be faulty, since TRBJ2-1 better matches the DNA end. Germline CDR1 reads SGHTA; CDR2 reads FQGNSA. The CDR3 spans 14 residues. As DNA, the CDR3 is TGTGCCAACAGCTTGAGGGCAGTGACCTACGAGCAGTTCTTC. Residues: CANSLRAVTYEQFF.

The chain is built from TRBV18 and TRBJ2-3, with D perhaps TRBD2 (6 bases). The germline V gene has CDR1 KGHSH and CDR2 LQKENI. Deletions cut 4 bases from V and 0 bases from J, with 8 bases between. The CDR3 is 14 amino acids. CDR3 loop: CASSQGTSTDTQYF. The CDR3, as DNA: TGTGCCAGCTCACAGGGGACTAGCACAGATACGCAGTATTTT. Based on the CDR3 plus reference TRBV18 and TRBJ2-3, the full variable domain is NAGVMQNPRHLVRRRGQEARLRCSPMKGHSHVYWYRQLPEEGLKFMVYLQKENIIDESGMPKERFSAEFPKEGPSILRIQQVVRGDSAAYFCASSQGTSTDTQYFGPGTRLTVL.

The rearrangement links TRBV28 to TRBJ1-1; D remains ambiguous. Between the trimmed V and J ends, which lost 5 bases and 10 bases, there was a span of 23 bases. From germline, CDR1 is MDHEN and CDR2 SYDVKM. CDR3 length: 15 residues. The CDR3 DNA is TGTGCCAGCAGTCTTGATTTTGGGAGGGTAAACGGAGCTTTCTTT. It encodes CASSLDFGRVNGAFF.

This clonotype has just a few counts. The genes are TRBV12-3 or TRBV12-4 and TRBJ2-7; 10 bases map to TRBD2. With V trimmed by 3 bases and J by 2 bases, 1 base remained unmatched. The CDR3 has 14 amino acids. The chain's CDR3 is CASSFSGGAYEQYF. Written as DNA, the CDR3 is TGTGCCAGCAGTTTCAGCGGGGGGGCCTACGAGCAGTACTTC.

There are many counts of this clonotype. Since a much larger clone is just one base distant, this may be a read error. V and J are TRBV11-2 and TRBJ2-5; unclear D gene. The V end lost 1 base, the J end lost 11 bases, and 20 bases lay between the germline ends. The CDR3 consists of 15 residues. Germline V gene sequence: CDR1 SGHAT, CDR2 FQNNGV. CDR3 protein: CASSLVTSPYNEQYF. The CDR3 region has the DNA TGTGCCAGCAGCTTAGTTACCAGTCCCTACAATGAGCAGTACTTC.

The gene calls are TRBV7-2 and TRBJ2-5; D might be TRBD2 (5 bases). The CDR3 runs to 15 residues. Germline lookup yields CDR1 SGHTA and CDR2 FQGNSA. V was shortened by 2 bases and J by 12 bases, with 22 bases between the two germline ends. CDR3 region: CASSLLSVGFGEKYF. CDR3 bases: TGTGCCAGCAGCTTATTGTCGGTTGGCTTTGGGGAGAAGTACTTC.

The chain employs TRBV28 and TRBJ1-5; 8 bases are shared with TRBD1. J was trimmed by 3 bases and V by 5 bases; bases with no gene match: 6. Germline V gene sequence: CDR1 MDHEN, CDR2 SYDVKM. The CDR3 covers 15 residues. The CDR3 is CASSTGQGINQPQHF. For the CDR3, the DNA is TGTGCCAGCAGTACCGGACAGGGTATCAATCAGCCCCAGCATTTT.

This clonotype was found once. This chain joins TRBV7-2 and TRBJ2-6; D possibly corresponds to TRBD2 (5 bases). The J call may be in error: the DNA end matches TRBJ2-1 better. CDR3 length: 15 residues. Germline V gene sequence: CDR1 SGHTA, CDR2 FQGNSA. CDR3 amino acids: CASSLGRERSYEQFF. The DNA of the CDR3 is TGTGCCAGCAGCTTAGGTCGGGAACGGTCCTATGAGCAGTTCTTC.

The chain carries TRBV19 and TRBJ2-7, with a weak D call TRBD1 (5 bases). From germline, CDR1 is LNHDA and CDR2 SQIVND (reference sequence). The length of the CDR3 is 15 residues. V shed 1 base and J shed 2 bases, with 12 bases lying between them. The CDR3 loop is CASSIGQGGPYEQYF. The CDR3 nucleotides read TGTGCCAGTAGTATAGGGCAGGGTGGACCCTACGAGCAGTACTTC.

The J gene is TRBJ2-1, the V gene TRBV7-6, with D hard to call. CDR1 is SGHVS, CDR2 FNYEAQ, per germline. This CDR3 contains 14 residues. V was clipped by 0 bases and J by 2 bases, with 5 bases between them. The CDR3 loop reads CASSLAGTYNEQFF. The CDR3 DNA sequence: TGTGCCAGCAGCTTAGCAGGGACCTACAATGAGCAGTTCTTC. The full variable domain, rest sourced from reference TRBV7-6 and TRBJ2-1, is GAGVSQSPRYKVTKRGQDVALRCDPISGHVSLYWYRQALGQGPEFLTYFNYEAQQDKSGLPNDRFSAERPEGSISTLTIQRTEQRDSAMYRCASSLAGTYNEQFFGPGTRLTVL.

The chain employs TRBV4-2 and TRBJ2-7; perhaps TRBD2 as D (6 bases). The DNA end lines up better with TRBJ2-1; the J call may be wrong. The CDR3 sequence is 17 residues long. Germline V lookup: CDR1 LGHNA, CDR2 YNFKEQ. CDR3 loop: CASSPGGGSAYNNEQFF. Written as DNA, the CDR3 is TGTGCCAGCAGCCCGGGTGGGGGGAGCGCTTATAACAATGAGCAGTTCTTC.

The chain links TRBV12-3 or TRBV12-4 to TRBJ2-7; TRBD2 matches 15 bases. The CDR3 has 15 residues. V was pared by 6 bases and J by 5 bases, with 5 bases of the junction left unmatched. CDR3 nucleotides: TGTGCCAGCAGCCTGGGACTAGCGGGAGGAAACGAGCAGTACTTC. Translated, it gives CASSLGLAGGNEQYF.

This rearrangement joins TRBV7-8 to TRBJ2-1; 7 bases are shared with TRBD2. TRBJ2-7 explains the end of the DNA better; the J call may be wrong. Germline CDR1 and CDR2: SGHVS and FQNEAQ. This CDR3 region has 15 residues. CDR3 loop: CASSLLAANTDTQYF. The CDR3, as DNA: TGTGCCAGCAGCTTACTAGCGGCAAACACAGATACGCAGTACTTC.

The rearrangement joins TRBV5-1 to TRBJ2-7; TRBD2 agrees at 8 bases. Trimming took 2 bases from V and 0 from J; bases not matched to a gene: 4. This CDR3 has 15 amino acids. The germline V gene has CDR1 SGHRS and CDR2 YFSETQ. CDR3 DNA sequence: TGCGCCAGCAGCTTAATAGCGGGAAGCTCCTACGAGCAGTACTTC. Its translation: CASSLIAGSSYEQYF.

This chain connects TRBV9 to TRBJ2-3; no definite D call. The CDR3 consists of 16 residues. Trimming removed 4 bases at V and 0 bases at J, with 15 bases between. The germline gives CDR1 SGDLS, CDR2 YYNGEE. The CDR3, as DNA: TGTGCCAGCAGCCGCCTACCGACTTCTAGCACAGATACGCAGTATTTT. It yields the protein CASSRLPTSSTDTQYF.

V and J are TRBV28 and TRBJ2-1; TRBD2 aligns across 8 bases. The CDR3 loop spans 14 amino acids. Germline CDR1 and CDR2: MDHEN and SYDVKM. V trimming: 5 bases; J trimming: 4 bases; junction bases outside the gene matches: 4. The CDR3 protein is CASSGLAGYNEQFF. For the CDR3, the DNA is TGTGCCAGCAGTGGGTTAGCGGGGTACAATGAGCAGTTCTTC.

The chain joins TRBV7-8 to TRBJ2-3; no clear D gene. The V end was cut by 3 bases, the J end by 6 bases, with 4 bases between. Germline V gene data show CDR1 as SGHVS and CDR2 as FQNEAQ. The CDR3 is 11 amino acids. CDR3 loop: CASSFFDTQYF. CDR3 nucleotide sequence: TGTGCCAGCAGCTTTTTTGATACGCAGTATTTT.

This clonotype has a count of ten or more. This chain links TRBV10-2 with TRBJ1-1, with D perhaps TRBD1 (6 bases). Germline V CDR1 and CDR2: WSHSY, SAAADI. V was pared by 6 bases and J by 5 bases, with 13 bases between. The CDR3 consists of 13 residues. The CDR3 DNA is TGCGCCAGCAGATGGGGGGGCGAAACTGAAGCTTTCTTT. As protein: CASRWGGETEAFF.